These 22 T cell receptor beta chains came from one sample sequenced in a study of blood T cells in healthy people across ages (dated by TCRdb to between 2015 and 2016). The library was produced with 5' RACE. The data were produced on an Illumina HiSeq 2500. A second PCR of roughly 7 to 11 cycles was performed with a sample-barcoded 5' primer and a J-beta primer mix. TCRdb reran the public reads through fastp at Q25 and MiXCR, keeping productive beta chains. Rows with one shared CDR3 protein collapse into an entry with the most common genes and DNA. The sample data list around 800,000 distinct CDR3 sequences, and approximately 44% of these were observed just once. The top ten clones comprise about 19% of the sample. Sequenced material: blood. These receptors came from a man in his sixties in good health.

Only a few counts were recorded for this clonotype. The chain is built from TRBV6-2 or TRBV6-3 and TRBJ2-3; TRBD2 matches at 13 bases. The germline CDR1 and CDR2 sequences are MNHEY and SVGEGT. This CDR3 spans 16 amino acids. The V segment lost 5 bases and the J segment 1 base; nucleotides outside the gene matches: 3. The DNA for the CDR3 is TGTGCCAGCAGTGGACTAGCGGGGGAACGCACAGATACGCAGTATTTT. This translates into CASSGLAGERTDTQYF.

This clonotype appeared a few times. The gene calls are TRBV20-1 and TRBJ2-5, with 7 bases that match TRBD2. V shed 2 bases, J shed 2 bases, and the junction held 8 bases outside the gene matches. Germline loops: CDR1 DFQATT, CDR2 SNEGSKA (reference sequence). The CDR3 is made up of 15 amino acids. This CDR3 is CSARTPPGGQETQYF. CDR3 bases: TGCAGTGCTAGAACGCCCCCGGGAGGACAAGAGACCCAGTACTTC.

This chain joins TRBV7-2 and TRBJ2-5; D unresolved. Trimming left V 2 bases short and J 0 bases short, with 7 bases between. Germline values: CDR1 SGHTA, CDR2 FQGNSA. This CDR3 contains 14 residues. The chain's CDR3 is CASSLRTYQETQYF. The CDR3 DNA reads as TGTGCCAGCAGCTTAAGGACCTACCAAGAGACCCAGTACTTC.

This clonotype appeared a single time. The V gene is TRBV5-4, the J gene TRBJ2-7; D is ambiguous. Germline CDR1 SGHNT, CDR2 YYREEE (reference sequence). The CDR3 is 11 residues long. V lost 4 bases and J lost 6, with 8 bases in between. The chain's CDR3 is CASSNLFEQYF. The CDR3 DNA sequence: TGTGCCAGCAGCAACTTATTCGAGCAGTACTTC.

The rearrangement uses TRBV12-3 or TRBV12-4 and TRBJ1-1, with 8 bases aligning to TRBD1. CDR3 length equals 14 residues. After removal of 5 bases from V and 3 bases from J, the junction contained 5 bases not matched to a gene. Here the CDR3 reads CASSIGQGHTEAFF. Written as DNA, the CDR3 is TGTGCCAGCAGTATTGGACAGGGTCACACTGAAGCTTTCTTT.

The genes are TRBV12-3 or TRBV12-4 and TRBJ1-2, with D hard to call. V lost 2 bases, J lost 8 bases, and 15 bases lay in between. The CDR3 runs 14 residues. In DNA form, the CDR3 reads TGTGCCAGCAGTTTATCGATAAAGGGAGGAGGCTACACCTTC. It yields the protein CASSLSIKGGGYTF.

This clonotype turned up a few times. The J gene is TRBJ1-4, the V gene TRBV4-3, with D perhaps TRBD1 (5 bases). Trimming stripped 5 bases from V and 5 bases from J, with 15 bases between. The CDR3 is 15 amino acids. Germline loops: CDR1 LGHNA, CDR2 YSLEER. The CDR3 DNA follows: TGCGCCAGCAGCGCCGGGGACCTAATGAATGAAAAACTGTTTTTT. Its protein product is CASSAGDLMNEKLFF.

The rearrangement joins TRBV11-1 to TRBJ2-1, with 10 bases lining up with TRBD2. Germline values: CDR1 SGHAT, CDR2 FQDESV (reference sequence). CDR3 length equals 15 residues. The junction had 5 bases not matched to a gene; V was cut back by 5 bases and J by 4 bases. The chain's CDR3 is CASSVLAGAYNEQFF. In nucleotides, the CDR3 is TGTGCCAGCAGCGTTCTAGCGGGGGCATACAATGAGCAGTTCTTC.

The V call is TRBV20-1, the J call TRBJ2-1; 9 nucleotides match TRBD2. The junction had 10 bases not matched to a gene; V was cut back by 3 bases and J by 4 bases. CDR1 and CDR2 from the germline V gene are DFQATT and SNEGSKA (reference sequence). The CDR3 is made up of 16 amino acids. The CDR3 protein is CSARPIAGAQYNEQFF. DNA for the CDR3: TGCAGTGCTAGGCCGATAGCGGGGGCCCAATACAATGAGCAGTTCTTC.

CDR3 DNA sequence: TGTGCCACAGGCGGGTGGGATAACTATGGCTACACCTTC. Protein: CATGGWDNYGYTF. The chain joins TRBV7-9 to TRBJ1-2, with D unclear. The V and J ends lost 10 bases and 1 base respectively, with 13 bases between them. CDR1 is SEHNR and CDR2 is FQNEAQ in the germline V gene (reference sequence). The CDR3 sequence is 13 residues long. Full variable domain (missing parts from reference TRBV7-9 and TRBJ1-2): DTGVSQNPRHKITKRGQNVTFRCDPISEHNRLYWYRQTLGQGPEFLTYFQNEAQLEKSRLLSDRFSAERPKGSFSTLEIQRTEQGDSAMYLCATGGWDNYGYTFGSGTRLTVV.

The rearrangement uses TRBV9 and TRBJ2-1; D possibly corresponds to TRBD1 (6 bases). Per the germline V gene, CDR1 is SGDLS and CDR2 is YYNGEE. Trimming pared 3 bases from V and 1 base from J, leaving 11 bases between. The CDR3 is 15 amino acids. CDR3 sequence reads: CASSGTGRSYNEQFF. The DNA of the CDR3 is TGTGCCAGCAGCGGAACAGGGCGGTCCTACAATGAGCAGTTCTTC.

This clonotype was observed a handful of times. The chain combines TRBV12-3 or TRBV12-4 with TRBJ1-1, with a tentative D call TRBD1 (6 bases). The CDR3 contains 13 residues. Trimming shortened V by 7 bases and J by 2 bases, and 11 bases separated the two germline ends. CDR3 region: CASTPDRNTEAFF. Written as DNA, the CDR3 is TGTGCCAGCACCCCGGACAGAAACACTGAAGCTTTCTTT.

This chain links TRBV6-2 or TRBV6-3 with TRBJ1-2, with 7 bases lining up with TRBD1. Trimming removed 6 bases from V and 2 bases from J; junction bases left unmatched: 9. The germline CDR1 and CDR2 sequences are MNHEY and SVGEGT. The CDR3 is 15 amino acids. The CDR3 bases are TGTGCCAGCAGGGAATCGGGACAGAAAAACTATGGCTACACCTTC. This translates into CASRESGQKNYGYTF.

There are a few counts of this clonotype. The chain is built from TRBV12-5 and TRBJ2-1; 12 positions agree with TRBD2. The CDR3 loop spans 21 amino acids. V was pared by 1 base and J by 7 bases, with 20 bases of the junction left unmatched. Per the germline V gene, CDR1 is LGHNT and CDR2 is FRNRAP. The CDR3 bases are TGTGCTAGTGGTTTGGCCCTGATTCCGGGACTAGCGGGCCAAACGTCGAATGAGCAGTTCTTC. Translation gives CASGLALIPGLAGQTSNEQFF.

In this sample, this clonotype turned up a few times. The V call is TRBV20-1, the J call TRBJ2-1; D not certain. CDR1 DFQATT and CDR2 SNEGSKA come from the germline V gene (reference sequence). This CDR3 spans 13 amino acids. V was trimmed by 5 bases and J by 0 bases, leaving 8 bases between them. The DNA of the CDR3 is TGCAGTGCTGGTCGTATCTCCTACAATGAGCAGTTCTTC. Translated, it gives CSAGRISYNEQFF.

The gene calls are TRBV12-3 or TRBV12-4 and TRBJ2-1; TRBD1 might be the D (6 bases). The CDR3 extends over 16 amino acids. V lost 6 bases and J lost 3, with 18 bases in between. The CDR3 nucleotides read TGTGCCAGCAGCGTCCCCGGGCAGGGGCTCTACAATGAGCAGTTCTTC. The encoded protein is CASSVPGQGLYNEQFF.

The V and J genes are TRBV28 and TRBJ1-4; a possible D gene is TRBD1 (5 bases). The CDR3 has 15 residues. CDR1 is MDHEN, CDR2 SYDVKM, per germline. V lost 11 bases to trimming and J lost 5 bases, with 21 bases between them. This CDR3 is CAARTWTQGNEKLFF. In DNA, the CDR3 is TGTGCCGCACGGACTTGGACACAAGGAAATGAAAAACTGTTTTTT.

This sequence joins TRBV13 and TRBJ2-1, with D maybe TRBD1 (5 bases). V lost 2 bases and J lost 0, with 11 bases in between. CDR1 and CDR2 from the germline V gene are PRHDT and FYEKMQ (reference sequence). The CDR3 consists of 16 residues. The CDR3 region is CASSLPRQLSYNEQFF. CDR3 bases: TGTGCCAGCAGCTTACCCCGACAGCTCTCCTACAATGAGCAGTTCTTC.

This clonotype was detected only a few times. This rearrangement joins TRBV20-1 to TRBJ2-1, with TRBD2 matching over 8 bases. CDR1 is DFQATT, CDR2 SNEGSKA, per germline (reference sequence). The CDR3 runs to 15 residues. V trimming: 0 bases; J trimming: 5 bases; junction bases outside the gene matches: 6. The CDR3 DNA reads TGCAGTGCTAGAGAATTTAGCGGGGCACACAATGAGCAGTTCTTC. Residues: CSAREFSGAHNEQFF.

CDR3 sequence: CSATRGGYGYTF. For the CDR3, the DNA is TGCAGTGCTACAAGGGGAGGCTATGGCTACACCTTC. V and J are TRBV20-1 and TRBJ1-2; a possible D gene is TRBD1 (5 bases). The CDR3 extends over 12 amino acids. Looked up from germline, CDR1 is DFQATT and CDR2 is SNEGSKA (reference sequence). V lost 4 bases and J 4 bases, leaving 10 bases between the germline ends.

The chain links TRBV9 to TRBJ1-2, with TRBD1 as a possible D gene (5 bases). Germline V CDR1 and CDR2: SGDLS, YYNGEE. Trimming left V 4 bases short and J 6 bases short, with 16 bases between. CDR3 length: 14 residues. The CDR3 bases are TGTGCCAGCAGCCCCAGGCAGGGCGCCAATGGCTACACCTTC. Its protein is CASSPRQGANGYTF.

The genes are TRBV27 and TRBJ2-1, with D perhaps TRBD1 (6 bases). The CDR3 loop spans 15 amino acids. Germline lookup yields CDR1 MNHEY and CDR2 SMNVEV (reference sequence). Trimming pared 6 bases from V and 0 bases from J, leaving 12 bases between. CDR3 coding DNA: TGTGCCAGCAGCCCAGGGGCGACCTCCTACAATGAGCAGTTCTTC. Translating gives CASSPGATSYNEQFF.